This TCR beta chain was observed in a study of breast tumors, draining lymph nodes, adjacent tissues. The CDR3 length is 18 residues. CDR1 is SNHLY and CDR2 is FYNNEI in the germline V gene. The ends were cut back, 3 bases at V and 2 bases at J, with 19 bases in the middle. From the multiplex PCR reads, TCRdb called clonotypes with MiXCR, one entry per CDR3 protein. The sample consists of under 80,000 distinct CDR3 sequences, around two fifths of them appearing once. This clonotype is classed as medium-sized. J is TRBJ2-2 and V is TRBV2; D remains ambiguous. The sequenced sample consisted of breast tumor tissue. The sequence was obtained from a female donor with breast cancer. Some clones in this sample may be carry-over from other donors' samples. Here the CDR3 DNA reads TGTGCCAGCAGTGATACCCAACCAAGTGTAGGCAACACCGGGGAGCTGTTTTTT. Translated: CASSDTQPSVGNTGELFF.